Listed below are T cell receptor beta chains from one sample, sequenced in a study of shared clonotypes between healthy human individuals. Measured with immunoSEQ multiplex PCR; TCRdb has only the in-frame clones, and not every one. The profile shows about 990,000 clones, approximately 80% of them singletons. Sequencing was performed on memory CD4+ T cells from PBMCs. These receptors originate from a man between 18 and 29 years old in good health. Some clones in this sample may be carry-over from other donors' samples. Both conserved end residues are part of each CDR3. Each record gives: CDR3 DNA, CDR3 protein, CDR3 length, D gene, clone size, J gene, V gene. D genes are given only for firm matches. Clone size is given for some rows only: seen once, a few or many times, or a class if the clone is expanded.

cdr3_nt: TGTGCCAGCTCAACCCGACAGGGGGCCGGGGAGACCCAGTACTTC
cdr3_aa: CASSTRQGAGETQYF
cdr3_length: 15
d_call: TRBD1
clone_size: many
j_call: TRBJ2-5
v_call: TRBV18

cdr3_nt: TGTGCCAGCAGTGCAGGGGGCCTCACAGATACGCAGTATTTT
cdr3_aa: CASSAGGLTDTQYF
cdr3_length: 14
d_call: TRBD1
clone_size: few
j_call: TRBJ2-3
v_call: TRBV6-5

cdr3_nt: TGTGCCAGCAGCGGGTCTCTAATCTCTGGCTACACCTTC
cdr3_aa: CASSGSLISGYTF
cdr3_length: 13
d_call: NA
clone_size: NA
j_call: TRBJ1-2
v_call: TRBV7-9

cdr3_nt: TGTGCCAGCAGCTCAGGTGGGACAGATACTTATGGCTACACCTTC
cdr3_aa: CASSSGGTDTYGYTF
cdr3_length: 15
d_call: TRBD1
clone_size: NA
j_call: TRBJ1-2
v_call: TRBV28

cdr3_nt: TGTGCCAGCTCACTGGGGACAGAACCCTCCTACGAGCAGTACTTC
cdr3_aa: CASSLGTEPSYEQYF
cdr3_length: 15
d_call: TRBD1
clone_size: many
j_call: TRBJ2-7
v_call: TRBV18

cdr3_nt: TGTGCCAGCACTGCTAGCTCCTACGAGCAGTACTTC
cdr3_aa: CASTASSYEQYF
cdr3_length: 12
d_call: NA
clone_size: NA
j_call: TRBJ2-7
v_call: TRBV7-9

cdr3_nt: TGTGCCATCAGTGAGTCCCCCGCTCTCTACAATGAGCAGTTCTTC
cdr3_aa: CAISESPALYNEQFF
cdr3_length: 15
d_call: NA
clone_size: NA
j_call: TRBJ2-1
v_call: TRBV10-3

cdr3_nt: TGTGCCATCAGTGTGCCCGGGAGTCAAGAGACCCAGTACTTC
cdr3_aa: CAISVPGSQETQYF
cdr3_length: 14
d_call: NA
clone_size: NA
j_call: TRBJ2-5
v_call: TRBV10-3

cdr3_nt: TGTGCCAGCAGCTCGGACAGTCAGAACACTGAAGCTTTCTTT
cdr3_aa: CASSSDSQNTEAFF
cdr3_length: 14
d_call: NA
clone_size: NA
j_call: TRBJ1-1
v_call: TRBV7-6

cdr3_nt: TGTGCCAGCAGCCCTTCGGCCTACGAGCAGTACTTC
cdr3_aa: CASSPSAYEQYF
cdr3_length: 12
d_call: NA
clone_size: NA
j_call: TRBJ2-7
v_call: TRBV11-2

cdr3_nt: TGTGCCAGCAGATCCAGCGCTGGGGAGCAGTTCTTC
cdr3_aa: CASRSSAGEQFF
cdr3_length: 12
d_call: NA
clone_size: NA
j_call: TRBJ2-1
v_call: TRBV6-5

cdr3_nt: TGCAGCGTTGAGGGCAGGGGTTCTGGGGCCAACGTCCTGACTTTC
cdr3_aa: CSVEGRGSGANVLTF
cdr3_length: 15
d_call: NA
clone_size: NA
j_call: TRBJ2-6
v_call: TRBV29-1

cdr3_nt: TGTGCCAGCAGCTTCGGGCAGGGGAGCACTGAAGCTTTCTTT
cdr3_aa: CASSFGQGSTEAFF
cdr3_length: 14
d_call: NA
clone_size: many
j_call: TRBJ1-1
v_call: TRBV7-9

cdr3_nt: TGTGCCAGCAGCCAAGATAAAGGGGGAGCTAATGAAAAACTGTTTTTT
cdr3_aa: CASSQDKGGANEKLFF
cdr3_length: 16
d_call: NA
clone_size: NA
j_call: TRBJ1-4
v_call: TRBV4-2

cdr3_nt: TGTGCCAGCAGCTTTAGCGGGGCACCCCAAGAGACCCAGTACTTC
cdr3_aa: CASSFSGAPQETQYF
cdr3_length: 15
d_call: TRBD2
clone_size: NA
j_call: TRBJ2-5
v_call: TRBV11-2

cdr3_nt: TGCGCCAGCAGCCAAGAATCGGGGGGGAGTGAGCAGTTCTTC
cdr3_aa: CASSQESGGSEQFF
cdr3_length: 14
d_call: TRBD2
clone_size: NA
j_call: TRBJ2-1
v_call: TRBV4-1

cdr3_nt: TGTGCCATCAGTCGAAACCTGAACACTGAAGCTTTCTTT
cdr3_aa: CAISRNLNTEAFF
cdr3_length: 13
d_call: NA
clone_size: NA
j_call: TRBJ1-1
v_call: TRBV10-3

cdr3_nt: TGTGCCAGCAGTCTACTAGCGAGCTCCTACAATGAGCAGTTCTTC
cdr3_aa: CASSLLASSYNEQFF
cdr3_length: 15
d_call: TRBD2
clone_size: few
j_call: TRBJ2-1
v_call: TRBV28

cdr3_nt: TGTGCCAGCAGTTTTGGGGGTCGGGAGACCCAGTACTTC
cdr3_aa: CASSFGGRETQYF
cdr3_length: 13
d_call: NA
clone_size: NA
j_call: TRBJ2-5
v_call: TRBV28

cdr3_nt: TGTGCCAGCAGCTCCTGGGACGGCCCCCAGCGGTACTTC
cdr3_aa: CASSSWDGPQRYF
cdr3_length: 13
d_call: NA
clone_size: NA
j_call: TRBJ2-7
v_call: TRBV7-8

cdr3_nt: TGTGCCAGCAGCTCCTTCCAGGGGTGGTCCTACGAGCAGTACTTC
cdr3_aa: CASSSFQGWSYEQYF
cdr3_length: 15
d_call: NA
clone_size: few
j_call: TRBJ2-7
v_call: TRBV11-2

cdr3_nt: TGTGCCAGCAGCTCAACAGGGGGCGCGACCTACGAGCAGTACTTC
cdr3_aa: CASSSTGGATYEQYF
cdr3_length: 15
d_call: TRBD1
clone_size: NA
j_call: TRBJ2-7
v_call: TRBV5-4

cdr3_nt: TGTGCCAGCAGCACCGACTCCTCTTACAGCGGGGAGCTGTTTTTT
cdr3_aa: CASSTDSSYSGELFF
cdr3_length: 15
d_call: NA
clone_size: NA
j_call: TRBJ2-2
v_call: TRBV7-2

cdr3_nt: TGTGCCAGCAGTTTCCCCCGCTCAAAGCGGGGCTACTACAATGAGCAGTTCTTC
cdr3_aa: CASSFPRSKRGYYNEQFF
cdr3_length: 18
d_call: TRBD2
clone_size: NA
j_call: TRBJ2-1
v_call: TRBV28

cdr3_nt: TGTGCCAGCAGCCCGGAGGGGGGGGAGCTGTTTTTT
cdr3_aa: CASSPEGGELFF
cdr3_length: 12
d_call: NA
clone_size: NA
j_call: TRBJ2-2
v_call: TRBV11-3

cdr3_nt: TGTGCCACTGGGGCAGGGTATGGTGGATCCTACGAGCAGTACTTC
cdr3_aa: CATGAGYGGSYEQYF
cdr3_length: 15
d_call: NA
clone_size: NA
j_call: TRBJ2-7
v_call: TRBV6-1

cdr3_nt: TGTGCCAGCGGGTCTGGGACTAGGAACGAGCAGTACTTC
cdr3_aa: CASGSGTRNEQYF
cdr3_length: 13
d_call: TRBD2
clone_size: NA
j_call: TRBJ2-7
v_call: TRBV2

cdr3_nt: TGTGCCAGCTCATCAGAGCTAGAAGCGTTCTTC
cdr3_aa: CASSSELEAFF
cdr3_length: 11
d_call: NA
clone_size: NA
j_call: TRBJ2-1
v_call: TRBV18

cdr3_nt: TGTGCCAGCAGCGGAGCAGGGGCCGTGAACACTGAAGCTTTCTTT
cdr3_aa: CASSGAGAVNTEAFF
cdr3_length: 15
d_call: NA
clone_size: NA
j_call: TRBJ1-1
v_call: TRBV5-4

cdr3_nt: TGTGCCAGCAGCTTACTTAGCACAGATACGCAGTATTTT
cdr3_aa: CASSLLSTDTQYF
cdr3_length: 13
d_call: NA
clone_size: NA
j_call: TRBJ2-3
v_call: TRBV7-6

cdr3_nt: TGTGCCAGCAACAAGGAGGGAGAAGCTTTCTTT
cdr3_aa: CASNKEGEAFF
cdr3_length: 11
d_call: NA
clone_size: NA
j_call: TRBJ1-1
v_call: TRBV5-6

cdr3_nt: TGTGCCAGCAGCCACCTGAGAGGGGCTGACAGAAATGAAAAACTGTTTTTT
cdr3_aa: CASSHLRGADRNEKLFF
cdr3_length: 17
d_call: NA
clone_size: NA
j_call: TRBJ1-4
v_call: TRBV11-2

cdr3_nt: TGCGCCAGCAGCTCGGGACAGGTAGTAGAGACCCAGTACTTC
cdr3_aa: CASSSGQVVETQYF
cdr3_length: 14
d_call: TRBD1
clone_size: NA
j_call: TRBJ2-5
v_call: TRBV5-1

cdr3_nt: TGCGCCAGCAGCTTTGGGGGCTGGGACACTGAAGCTTTCTTT
cdr3_aa: CASSFGGWDTEAFF
cdr3_length: 14
d_call: NA
clone_size: NA
j_call: TRBJ1-1
v_call: TRBV5-1